The clone carrying this T cell receptor beta chain was detected only a few times. The entry originates in a study of blood T cell repertoires in COVID-19. Study at large: Italy, Spain and the United States were the sources of the convalescent and acute COVID-19 samples.

The trim removed 5 bases at V and 3 bases at J, leaving 6 bases unmatched. The germline V gene encodes CDR1 MNHEY and CDR2 SVGEGT. The length of the CDR3 is 14 residues. Method: immunoSEQ multiplex PCR; TCRdb's copy keeps in-frame clones and lacks some. The sample yields a few hundred thousand clones, 83% seen once. The rearrangement links TRBV6-2 or TRBV6-3 to TRBJ2-7, with 8 bases that match TRBD1. The sequenced material came from peripheral blood. The clonotype was recovered from a woman in her fifties or sixties with acute or convalescent COVID-19. The CDR3, as DNA: TGTGCCAGCAGTAAGGGGACAGGCCACTACGAGCAGTACTTC. It encodes CASSKGTGHYEQYF.